Listed below are T cell receptor beta chains from one sample, sequenced in a study of OX40 agonist ivuxolimab in advanced cancers. Here immunoSEQ multiplex PCR was the method, and the copy in TCRdb shows in-frame clones only, minus some. Found here are 91,000 or so clones, approximately 84% of them singletons; the top ten hold just under 2%. The sample consisted of CD4+ or CD8+ T cells sorted from blood, taken in a trial of the OX40 agonist ivuxolimab. The receptors come from an adult with an advanced solid tumor such as melanoma, head and neck, liver or kidney cancer. The CDR3 runs from the conserved cysteine through the conserved F or W. A D gene is named only where the DNA matches it firmly. The listing skips clone size in some rows; elsewhere it reads once, few, many or a size class.

d_call j_call clone_size v_call cdr3_aa cdr3_nt
- TRBJ2-3 once TRBV6-1 CASTAKRTSTDTQYF TGTGCCAGCACCGCCAAGCGGACTAGCACAGATACGCAGTATTTT
TRBD1 TRBJ1-1 few TRBV30 CAWSGGTGTNTEAFF TGTGCCTGGAGTGGGGGGACAGGGACGAACACTGAAGCTTTCTTT
TRBD2 TRBJ2-4 - TRBV9 CAPPPRGRRGNIQYF TGTGCCCCACCGCCGCGCGGGAGGAGGGGAAACATTCAGTACTTC
- TRBJ2-3 - TRBV7-2 CASSRASTDTQYF TGTGCCAGCAGCAGGGCTAGCACAGATACGCAGTATTTT
- TRBJ1-1 - TRBV14 CASSPLPGAVAFF TGTGCCAGCAGCCCCCTCCCGGGGGCCGTGGCTTTCTTT
- TRBJ2-3 once TRBV4-1 CASSQEEGRSTDTQYF TGCGCCAGCAGCCAAGAGGAGGGCAGGAGCACAGATACGCAGTATTTT
- TRBJ1-1 - TRBV6-5 CASSYSQAMNTEAFF TGTGCCAGCAGTTACTCACAGGCTATGAACACTGAAGCTTTCTTT
- TRBJ2-7 - TRBV6-6 CASSYLSQGEQYF TGTGCCAGCAGTTACTTATCACAGGGTGAGCAGTACTTC
- TRBJ1-4 - TRBV5-1 CASSLAGTTGEKLFF TGCGCCAGCAGCTTGGCCGGGACGACGGGTGAAAAACTGTTTTTT
TRBD1 TRBJ2-5 once TRBV29-1 CSVGQGETQYF TGCAGCGTCGGACAGGGGGAGACCCAGTACTTC
- TRBJ2-5 - TRBV7-9 CASSLAGSGTQYF TGTGCCAGCAGCTTAGCGGGGTCGGGGACCCAGTACTTC
- TRBJ2-7 - TRBV5-8 CASSRDLGTEQYF TGTGCCAGCAGCCGGGACTTAGGAACCGAGCAGTACTTC
- TRBJ1-4 - TRBV19 CASSRSFEGANEKLFF TGTGCCAGTAGTCGGTCTTTTGAAGGAGCTAATGAAAAACTGTTTTTT
- TRBJ2-5 few TRBV6-1 CASRSQGETQYF TGTGCCAGCAGAAGCCAGGGTGAGACCCAGTACTTC
- TRBJ2-7 - TRBV2 CASSLWDTSYEQYF TGTGCCAGCTCCCTTTGGGACACCTCCTACGAGCAGTACTTC
- TRBJ2-3 - TRBV14 CASSPAGTPDTQYF TGTGCCAGCAGCCCCGCCGGGACTCCCGATACGCAGTATTTT
TRBD1 TRBJ2-1 - TRBV29-1 CSSGQGSVYNEQFF TGCAGCTCCGGACAGGGGTCGGTCTACAATGAGCAGTTCTTC
TRBD2 TRBJ2-3 - TRBV10-3 CATGTSGNDQDTQYF TGTGCCACAGGGACTAGCGGGAACGATCAAGATACGCAGTATTTT
- TRBJ1-1 - TRBV6-5 CASTKPGYTEAFF TGTGCCAGCACAAAGCCAGGCTACACTGAAGCTTTCTTT
- TRBJ2-7 - TRBV2 CASSERASTTYEQYF TGTGCCAGCAGTGAAAGGGCTAGCACGACCTACGAGCAGTACTTC
TRBD2 TRBJ2-1 - TRBV28 CASSGTSAPNEQFF TGTGCCAGCAGTGGGACTAGCGCGCCCAATGAGCAGTTCTTC
- TRBJ2-2 - TRBV5-1 CASSWTSLPNTGELFF TGCGCCAGCAGCTGGACTTCTCTTCCAAACACCGGGGAGCTGTTTTTT
- TRBJ2-2 - TRBV5-1 CASSSEILNGELFF TGCGCCAGCAGCTCAGAAATCCTCAACGGGGAGCTGTTTTTT
- TRBJ2-3 - TRBV30 CAWSEGNSRGDTQYF TGTGCCTGGAGTGAGGGAAACTCTAGGGGAGATACGCAGTATTTT
TRBD1 TRBJ1-1 - TRBV4-1 CASSPGQGPIGTEAFF TGCGCCAGCAGCCCCGGACAGGGACCAATCGGGACTGAAGCTTTCTTT
TRBD1 TRBJ1-3 once TRBV7-8 CASSLGDRGSGNTIYF TGTGCCAGCAGCTTAGGGGACAGGGGATCTGGAAACACCATATATTTT